This T cell receptor beta chain stems from a study of T cell changes during pregnancy in multiple sclerosis. The repertoire was sequenced with immunoSEQ multiplex PCR; TCRdb's copy has only in-frame clones and lacks some. The data show 40,000 to 60,000 clones, around nine tenths seen once. In germline, CDR1 is SGHTS, CDR2 YDEGEE. This CDR3 is 15 amino acids long. V shed 7 bases and J shed 1 base, with 17 bases lying between them. The chain carries TRBV5-8 and TRBJ1-1, with unresolved D. The TCR originated in a female donor with multiple sclerosis, enrolled in a pregnancy study. The source material was CD4+ T cells from peripheral blood mononuclear cells, sampled before pregnancy. In DNA form, the CDR3 reads TGTGCCAGCCCCTCGGCAGGCGAGTCGAACACTGAAGCTTTCTTT. It translates to CASPSAGESNTEAFF.